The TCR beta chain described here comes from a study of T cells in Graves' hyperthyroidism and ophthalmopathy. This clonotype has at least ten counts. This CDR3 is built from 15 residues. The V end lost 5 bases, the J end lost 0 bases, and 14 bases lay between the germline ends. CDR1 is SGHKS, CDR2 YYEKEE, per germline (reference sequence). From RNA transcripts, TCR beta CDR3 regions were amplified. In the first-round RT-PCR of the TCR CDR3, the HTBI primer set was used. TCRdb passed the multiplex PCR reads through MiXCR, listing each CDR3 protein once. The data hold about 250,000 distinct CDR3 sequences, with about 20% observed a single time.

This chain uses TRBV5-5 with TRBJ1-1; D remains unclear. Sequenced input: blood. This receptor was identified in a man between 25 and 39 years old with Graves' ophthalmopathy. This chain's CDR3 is CASSFMTPMNTEAFF. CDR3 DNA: TGTGCCAGCAGTTTTATGACACCTATGAACACTGAAGCTTTCTTT.